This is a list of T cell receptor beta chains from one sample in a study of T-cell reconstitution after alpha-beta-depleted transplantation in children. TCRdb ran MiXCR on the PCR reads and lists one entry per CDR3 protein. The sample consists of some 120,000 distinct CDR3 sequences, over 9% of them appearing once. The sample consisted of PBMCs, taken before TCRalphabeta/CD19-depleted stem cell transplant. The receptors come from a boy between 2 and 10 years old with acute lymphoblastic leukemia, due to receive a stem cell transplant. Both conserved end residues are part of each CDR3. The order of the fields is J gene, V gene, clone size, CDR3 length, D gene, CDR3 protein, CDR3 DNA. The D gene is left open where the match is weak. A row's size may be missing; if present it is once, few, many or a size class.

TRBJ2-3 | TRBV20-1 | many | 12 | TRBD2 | CSVAGKADTQYF | TGCAGCGTAGCGGGAAAGGCAGATACGCAGTATTTT
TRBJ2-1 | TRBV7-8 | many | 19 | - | CASSLVHGSQSPKYNEQFF | TGTGCCAGCAGCTTAGTGCATGGCTCGCAATCCCCGAAGTACAATGAGCAGTTCTTC
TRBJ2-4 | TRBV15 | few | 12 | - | CATSRDGTQQYF | TGTGCCACCAGCAGAGATGGCACCCAGCAGTACTTC
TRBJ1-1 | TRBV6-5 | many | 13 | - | CASSRGGDTEAFF | TGTGCCAGCAGTCGCGGGGGGGACACTGAAGCTTTCTTT
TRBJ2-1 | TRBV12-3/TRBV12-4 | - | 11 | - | CASSNYNEQFF | TGTGCCAGCAGTAACTACAATGAGCAGTTCTTC
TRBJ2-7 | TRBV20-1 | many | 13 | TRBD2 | CSAPSGSLNEQYF | TGCAGTGCTCCGAGCGGGAGTCTAAACGAGCAGTACTTC
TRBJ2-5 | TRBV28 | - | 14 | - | CASSLSIGRETQYF | TGTGCCAGCAGTTTATCAATAGGGAGGGAGACCCAGTACTTC
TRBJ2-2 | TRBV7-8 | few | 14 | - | CASSLLRDTGELFF | TGTGCCAGCAGCTTACTCCGGGACACCGGGGAGCTGTTTTTT
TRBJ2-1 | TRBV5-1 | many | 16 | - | CASSLGLAGGLYEQFF | TGCGCCAGCAGCTTGGGATTAGCTGGGGGGCTATATGAGCAGTTCTTC
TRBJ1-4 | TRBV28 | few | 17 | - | CASRPRDKLATNEKLFF | TGTGCCAGCAGGCCCCGGGACAAACTAGCAACTAATGAAAAACTGTTTTTT
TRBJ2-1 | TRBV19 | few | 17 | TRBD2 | CASSISLDSGIYNEQFF | TGTGCCAGTAGTATTAGCTTGGATAGCGGGATCTACAATGAGCAGTTCTTC
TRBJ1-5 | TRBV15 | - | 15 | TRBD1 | CATGAGGVGNQPQHF | TGTGCCACTGGGGCAGGGGGCGTGGGCAATCAGCCCCAGCATTTT
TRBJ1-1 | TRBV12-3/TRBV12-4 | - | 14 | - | CASSLAAANTEAFF | TGTGCCAGCAGTTTAGCTGCAGCAAACACTGAAGCTTTCTTT
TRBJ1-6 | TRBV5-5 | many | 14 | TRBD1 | CASAIQGASSPLHF | TGTGCCAGCGCGATTCAGGGGGCCTCATCACCCCTCCACTTT
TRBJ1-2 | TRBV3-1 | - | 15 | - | CASSQRQSRNYGYTF | TGTGCCAGCAGCCAACGCCAGTCTAGGAACTATGGCTACACCTTC
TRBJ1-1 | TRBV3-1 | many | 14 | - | CASSRGTGNTEAFF | TGTGCCAGCAGCCGGGGGACGGGTAACACTGAAGCTTTCTTT
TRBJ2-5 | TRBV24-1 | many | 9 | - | CATIRTQYF | TGTGCCACAATCAGGACCCAGTACTTC
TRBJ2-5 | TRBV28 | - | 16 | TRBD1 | CASSFSGQGIQETQYF | TGTGCCAGCAGTTTTTCGGGACAGGGCATACAAGAGACCCAGTACTTC
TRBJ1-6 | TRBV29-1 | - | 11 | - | CSVEDPNGIHF | TGCAGCGTTGAAGATCCGAACGGAATCCACTTT
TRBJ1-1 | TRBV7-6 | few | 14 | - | CASSTTGQNTEAFF | TGTGCCAGCAGCACAACGGGACAGAACACTGAAGCTTTCTTT
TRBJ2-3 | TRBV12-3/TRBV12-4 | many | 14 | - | CASRVGPSTDTQYF | TGTGCCAGCAGGGTCGGCCCTAGCACAGATACGCAGTATTTT
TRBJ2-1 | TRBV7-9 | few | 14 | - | CASTTNEDRGEQFF | TGTGCCAGCACCACCAATGAGGACCGTGGTGAGCAGTTCTTC
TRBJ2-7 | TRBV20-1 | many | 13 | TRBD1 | CSASRTGSYEQYF | TGCAGTGCTTCCCGGACAGGGAGCTACGAGCAGTACTTC
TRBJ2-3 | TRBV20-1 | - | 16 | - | CSARDRPLGGTDTQYF | TGCAGTGCTAGAGATAGGCCCCTGGGCGGCACAGATACGCAGTATTTT
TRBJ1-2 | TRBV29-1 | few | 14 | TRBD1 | CSVPDRGVDYGYTF | TGCAGCGTCCCGGACAGGGGGGTAGACTATGGCTACACCTTC
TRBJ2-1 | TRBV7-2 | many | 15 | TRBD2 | CASTQGGLALHEQFF | TGTGCCAGCACTCAGGGGGGACTAGCGCTTCATGAGCAGTTCTTC
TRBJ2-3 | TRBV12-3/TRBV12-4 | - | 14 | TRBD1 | CASRTGASTDTQYF | TGTGCCAGCAGGACAGGGGCTAGCACAGATACGCAGTATTTT
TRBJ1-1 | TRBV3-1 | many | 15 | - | CASSARGATNTEAFF | TGTGCCAGCAGCGCGCGTGGGGCGACGAACACTGAAGCTTTCTTT
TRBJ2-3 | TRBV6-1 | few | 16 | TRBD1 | CASSEGGQGMADTQYF | TGTGCCAGCAGTGAAGGGGGACAGGGTATGGCAGATACGCAGTATTTT
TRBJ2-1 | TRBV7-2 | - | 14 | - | CASSAGTFYNEQFF | TGTGCCAGCAGCGCAGGGACTTTTTACAATGAGCAGTTCTTC
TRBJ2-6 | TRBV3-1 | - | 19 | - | CASSQEVRMLGSGANVLTF | TGTGCCAGCAGCCAAGAGGTGCGGATGTTAGGCTCTGGGGCCAACGTCCTGACTTTC
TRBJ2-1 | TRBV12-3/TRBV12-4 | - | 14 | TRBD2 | CASSYSGVGNEQFF | TGTGCCAGCAGTTATAGCGGGGTCGGCAATGAGCAGTTCTTC
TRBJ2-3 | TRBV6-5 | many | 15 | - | CASSSTRPYTDTQYF | TGTGCCAGCAGTTCGACTAGGCCCTACACAGATACGCAGTATTTT
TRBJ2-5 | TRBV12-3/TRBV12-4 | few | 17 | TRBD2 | CASSLRVLAGEVQTQYF | TGTGCCAGCAGTTTACGGGTGCTAGCGGGAGAGGTACAGACCCAGTACTTC
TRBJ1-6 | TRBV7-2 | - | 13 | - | CASNYRANSPLHF | TGTGCCAGCAATTATAGGGCTAATTCACCCCTCCACTTT
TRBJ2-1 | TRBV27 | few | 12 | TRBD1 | CASSRTGFEQFF | TGTGCCAGCAGTAGGACAGGGTTTGAGCAGTTCTTC
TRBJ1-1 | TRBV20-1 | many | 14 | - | CSAALTGRDTEAFF | TGCAGTGCTGCACTGACAGGTCGGGACACTGAAGCTTTCTTT
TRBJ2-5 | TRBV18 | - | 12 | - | CASSPGSETQYF | TGTGCCAGCTCACCCGGATCGGAGACCCAGTACTTC
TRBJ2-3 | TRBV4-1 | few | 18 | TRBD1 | CASSQKGVTGQGADTQYF | TGCGCCAGCAGCCAAAAGGGGGTTACGGGACAGGGCGCAGATACGCAGTATTTT
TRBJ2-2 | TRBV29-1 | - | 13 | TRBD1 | CSGSQGFLGELFF | TGCAGCGGGTCACAGGGGTTTTTGGGGGAGCTGTTTTTT